The 19 T cell receptor beta chains below were found in one sample sequenced in a study of blood T cell repertoires in COVID-19. Here immunoSEQ multiplex PCR was the method, and the copy in TCRdb shows in-frame clones only, minus some. The sample has more than 90,000 clones; about 83% are singletons. Source material: peripheral blood. The receptors originated from a woman aged 60-70 years with COVID-19, enrolled during active disease.

The chain carries TRBV3-1 (or the pseudogene TRBV3-2) and TRBJ1-4; 7 bases match TRBD1. Germline-derived CDR1 and CDR2 are LGHDT and YNNKEL (reference sequence). Trimming at V came to 4 bases and at J to 2 bases, leaving 7 bases not matched to a gene. The CDR3 runs to 16 residues. The CDR3 coding sequence is TGTGCCAGCAGCCGGACAGGTGGGGTGACTAATGAAAAACTGTTTTTT. Translating it yields CASSRTGGVTNEKLFF.

The chain joins TRBV9 to TRBJ1-1, with 9 bases fitting TRBD1. The CDR3 covers 15 residues. Germline loops: CDR1 SGDLS, CDR2 YYNGEE. Trimming removed 4 bases from V and 1 base from J; junction bases left unmatched: 5. The CDR3 nucleotides are TGTGCCAGCAGCCCCCGACAGGGGGGGAACACTGAAGCTTTCTTT. Translation: CASSPRQGGNTEAFF.

CDR3 DNA sequence: TGTGCCAGCAGCTGGGGAGACAGGGGGAACACTGAAGCTTTCTTT. Translated: CASSWGDRGNTEAFF. The rearrangement links TRBV7-9 to TRBJ1-1; the match to TRBD1 covers 8 bases. Trimming cost V 4 bases and J 1 base; bases outside gene matches: 5. There are 15 residues in the CDR3. CDR1 is SEHNR, CDR2 FQNEAQ, per germline (reference sequence).

The chain has TRBV30 and TRBJ1-2, with TRBD1 matching 7 bases. The V and J ends lost 5 bases and 6 bases, in that order; junction bases with no gene match: 18. The CDR3 spans 16 residues. Germline assignment: CDR1 GTSNPN and CDR2 SVGIG (reference sequence). The DNA for the CDR3 is TGTGCCTGGGGATCCCAGTGGCAGGGGGTCGTCGATGGCTACACCTTC. This sequence encodes CAWGSQWQGVVDGYTF.

The chain joins TRBV27 to TRBJ1-4; D gene ambiguous. This CDR3 is 14 amino acids long. Germline values: CDR1 MNHEY, CDR2 SMNVEV (reference sequence). The V end lost 5 bases, the J end lost 0 bases, and 7 bases lay between the germline ends. For the CDR3, the DNA is TGTGCCAGCAGTCCCTATGCAACTAATGAAAAACTGTTTTTT. Amino acid sequence: CASSPYATNEKLFF. The variable domain in full, with the rest retrieved from reference TRBV27 and TRBJ1-4, is EAQVTQNPRYLITVTGKKLTVTCSQNMNHEYMSWYRQDPGLGLRQIYYSMNVEVTDKGDVPEGYKVSRKEKRNFPLILESPSPNQTSLYFCASSPYATNEKLFFGSGTQLSVL.

The chain carries TRBV4-1 and TRBJ1-4, with 7 bases aligning to TRBD1. The ends lost 5 bases at V and 7 bases at J; junction bases unmatched: 10. CDR3 length: 15 residues. Germline CDR1 reads MGHRA; CDR2 reads YSYEKL. CDR3 region: CASSYLTGDVEKLFF. The CDR3 coding sequence is TGCGCCAGCAGCTATCTCACAGGGGACGTTGAAAAACTGTTTTTT.

In its sample, this clone was seen a few times. This sequence joins TRBV7-4 and TRBJ1-2; TRBD1 is a possible D gene (5 bases). V was pared by 4 bases and J by 7 bases, with 19 bases between. In germline, CDR1 is SGHVT, CDR2 SQSDAQ. This CDR3 has 15 amino acids. CDR3 nucleotide sequence: TGTGCCAGCAGCTCTGGGGGGTGGTCATTCGGTGGCTACACCTTC. Translated, it gives CASSSGGWSFGGYTF.

This chain's CDR3 is CASSQDRFNEQFF. In DNA, the CDR3 is TGTGCCAGCAGCCAAGACAGGTTCAATGAGCAGTTCTTC. This chain uses TRBV3-1 (or the pseudogene TRBV3-2) with TRBJ2-1; D gene ambiguous. The V and J ends lost 0 bases and 6 bases respectively, with 6 bases between them. The CDR3 is made up of 13 amino acids. From germline, CDR1 is LGHDT and CDR2 YNNKEL (reference sequence).

The rearrangement uses TRBV7-9 and TRBJ1-5; D not resolved. Germline V gene lookup returns CDR1 SEHNR and CDR2 FQNEAQ (reference sequence). The CDR3 length is 15 residues. Deletions cut 1 base from V and 0 bases from J, with 7 bases between. In DNA form, the CDR3 reads TGTGCCAGCAGCTTAGGTGTCGGTAGCAATCAGCCCCAGCATTTT. Protein product: CASSLGVGSNQPQHF.

This chain connects TRBV5-1 to TRBJ1-2, with 8 bases that match TRBD1. CDR3 length: 13 residues. The germline V gene encodes CDR1 SGHRS and CDR2 YFSETQ. After removal of 7 bases from V and 0 bases from J, the junction contained 2 bases not matched to a gene. The CDR3 DNA is TGCGCCAGCTGGGACAGGTCTAACTATGGCTACACCTTC. Protein product: CASWDRSNYGYTF.

The chain uses TRBV12-5 and TRBJ1-6, with D possibly being TRBD1 (5 bases). The CDR3 is 14 residues long. Germline lookup yields CDR1 LGHNT and CDR2 FRNRAP. The ends were cut back, 2 bases at V and 6 bases at J, with 8 bases in the middle. CDR3 in DNA: TGTGCTAGTGGTTTGATGGGGCGTAATTCACCCCTCCACTTT. Protein: CASGLMGRNSPLHF.

The chain's CDR3 is CASSPGGTYQPQHF. For the CDR3, the DNA is TGTGCCAGCAGTCCCGGGGGTACGTATCAGCCCCAGCATTTT. This rearrangement joins TRBV28 to TRBJ1-5, with D possibly being TRBD1 (5 bases). The CDR3 length is 14 residues. With 5 bases removed from V and 5 bases from J, the gap between germline ends came to 13 bases. Germline CDR1 reads MDHEN; CDR2 reads SYDVKM.

The rearrangement joins TRBV6-6 to TRBJ1-5; D uncertain. Germline V CDR1 and CDR2: MNHNY, SVGAGI (reference sequence). This CDR3 comprises 12 residues. Trimming removed 0 bases from V and 8 bases from J, with 5 bases in between. The CDR3 DNA follows: TGTGCCAGCAGTTACTCCCGGGAGCCCCAGCATTTT. Amino acids: CASSYSREPQHF.

This clone was observed once. The V call is TRBV3-1 (or the pseudogene TRBV3-2), the J call TRBJ1-1, with D tentatively TRBD1 (6 bases). V lost 3 bases, J lost 6 bases, and 14 bases lay in between. CDR3 length: 14 residues. Germline V gives CDR1 LGHDT, CDR2 YNNKEL (reference sequence). Here the CDR3 DNA reads TGTGCCAGCAGCCAGTCAGGGGCTATCCCTGAAGCTTTCTTT. Protein: CASSQSGAIPEAFF.

The V call is TRBV12-3 or TRBV12-4, the J call TRBJ1-5; weak D call: TRBD1 (5 bases). V was trimmed by 2 bases and J by 11 bases, leaving 13 bases between them. The CDR3 extends over 13 amino acids. CDR3 in DNA: TGTGCCAGCAGTTTATCCGGGACTCTAGCCCAGCATTTT. Its translation is CASSLSGTLAQHF.

The V gene is TRBV19, the J gene TRBJ1-3; 8 bases align to TRBD1. The CDR3 runs 18 residues. After removal of 4 bases from V and 0 bases from J, the junction contained 11 bases not matched to a gene. Germline V gene lookup returns CDR1 LNHDA and CDR2 SQIVND (reference sequence). The CDR3 spells CASSNRGTGRSSGNTIYF. CDR3 nucleotide sequence: TGTGCCAGTAGTAATCGGGGGACAGGCAGGAGCTCTGGAAACACCATATATTTT. Full variable domain (missing parts from reference TRBV19 and TRBJ1-3): DGGITQSPKYLFRKEGQNVTLSCEQNLNHDAMYWYRQDPGQGLRLIYYSQIVNDFQKGDIAEGYSVSREKKESFPLTVTSAQKNPTAFYLCASSNRGTGRSSGNTIYFGEGSWLTVV.

The J gene is TRBJ1-5, the V gene TRBV6-5, with 8 bases lining up with TRBD1. Trimming cost V 7 bases and J 5 bases; bases outside gene matches: 7. Germline lookup yields CDR1 MNHEY and CDR2 SVGAGI. The CDR3 spans 14 residues. The CDR3 spells CASNPGQGHQPQHF. The CDR3 nucleotides read TGTGCCAGCAATCCTGGACAGGGTCATCAGCCCCAGCATTTT.

This chain uses TRBV5-5 with TRBJ1-4; 8 nucleotides line up with TRBD1. The CDR3 loop spans 14 amino acids. Germline V CDR1 and CDR2: SGHKS, YYEKEE (reference sequence). V dropped 4 bases and J dropped 8; count of bases not matched to a gene: 7. The CDR3 DNA reads TGTGCCAGCAGCCCTGGACAGGGCCGAGAAAAACTGTTTTTT. Translating it yields CASSPGQGREKLFF.

The rearrangement joins TRBV19 to TRBJ1-1, with 7 bases identical to TRBD1. Germline V gene lookup returns CDR1 LNHDA and CDR2 SQIVND (reference sequence). J lost 6 bases, V lost 2 bases, and 0 bases had no gene match. This CDR3 has 12 residues. CDR3 protein: CASSIQGAEAFF. CDR3 in DNA: TGTGCCAGTAGTATACAGGGGGCTGAAGCTTTCTTT.